Below, 7 T cell receptor beta chains from the same sample are listed, as sequenced in a study of T cells in localized non-small cell lung cancer. Libraries were prepared by immunoSEQ multiplex PCR; TCRdb keeps only in-frame clonotypes and omits some of them. The profile shows some 6,200 clones, approximately 22% of them singletons. The sample consisted of lung tumor tissue, taken before any cancer treatment. Every receptor here comes from a female donor older than 55 with stage I lung adenocarcinoma.

The V gene is TRBV11-3, the J gene TRBJ2-1, with a weak D call TRBD2 (7 bases). Germline-derived CDR1 and CDR2 are SGHNT and YENEEA. V lost 5 bases to trimming and J lost 5 bases, with 19 bases between them. CDR3 length: 16 amino acids. CDR3 residues: CASSVPGAGVDNEQFF. The CDR3 DNA is TGTGCCAGCAGCGTTCCAGGGGCGGGAGTCGACAATGAGCAGTTCTTC.

The chain uses TRBV19 and TRBJ1-5; D is possibly TRBD1 (6 bases). Per germline, CDR1 LNHDA and CDR2 SQIVND (reference sequence). V dropped 4 bases and J dropped 0 bases, with 16 bases sitting between them. CDR3 length: 17 residues. The CDR3 DNA is TGTGCCAGTAGTACCGGAGGGGGGCAAAATAGCAATCAGCCCCAGCATTTT. As protein: CASSTGGGQNSNQPQHF.

The V and J genes are TRBV18 and TRBJ2-3, with D maybe TRBD2 (5 bases). The CDR3 sequence is 14 residues long. The V end lost 2 bases, the J end lost 3 bases, and 9 bases lay between the germline ends. CDR1 KGHSH and CDR2 LQKENI come from the germline V gene. In DNA form, the CDR3 reads TGTGCCAGCTCACCATGGGAGTCAACAGATACGCAGTATTTT. Its translation is CASSPWESTDTQYF.

This clone was observed a handful of times. This chain uses TRBV6-1 with TRBJ2-1; 9 bases match TRBD1. The CDR3 consists of 18 residues. V was clipped by 1 base and J by 9 bases; unmatched bases: 16. CDR1 and CDR2 from the germline V gene are MNHNS and SASEGT. Here the CDR3 reads CASSEVLRHRGREGEQFF. CDR3 sequence (DNA): TGTGCCAGCAGTGAAGTTTTAAGACACAGGGGGCGCGAGGGTGAGCAGTTCTTC.

The chain joins TRBV6-8 to TRBJ2-7; D is possibly TRBD1 (5 bases). This CDR3 comprises 14 residues. CDR1 MNHGY and CDR2 SAAAGT come from the germline V gene. Trimming removed 5 bases from V and 1 base from J, with 12 bases in between. This CDR3 reads CASSRSRQSYEQYF. The CDR3 DNA is TGTGCCAGCAGTCGATCCAGACAGTCCTACGAGCAGTACTTC.

The chain combines TRBV19 with TRBJ2-7, with TRBD1 matching 10 bases. The V and J ends lost 4 bases and 1 base, in that order; junction bases with no gene match: 7. Germline loops: CDR1 LNHDA, CDR2 SQIVND (reference sequence). This CDR3 spans 16 amino acids. This CDR3 is CASSTGQGVMSYEQYF. The CDR3 nucleotides read TGTGCCAGTAGTACCGGACAGGGGGTTATGTCCTACGAGCAGTACTTC.

This chain joins TRBV5-1 and TRBJ2-5; D unclear. The CDR3 has 14 residues. The germline CDR1 and CDR2 sequences are SGHRS and YFSETQ. V was shortened by 4 bases and J by 3 bases, with 13 bases between the two germline ends. CDR3 amino acids: CASSLRQPKETQYF. CDR3 in DNA: TGCGCCAGCAGCCTAAGGCAACCAAAAGAGACCCAGTACTTC. Drawing the rest from reference TRBV5-1 and TRBJ2-5, the complete variable domain is KAGVTQTPRYLIKTRGQQVTLSCSPISGHRSVSWYQQTPGQGLQFLFEYFSETQRNKGNFPGRFSGRQFSNSRSEMNVSTLELGDSALYLCASSLRQPKETQYFGPGTRLLVL.